The 14 T cell receptor beta chains below were found in one sample sequenced in a study of blood T cell repertoires in COVID-19. The method was immunoSEQ multiplex PCR; TCRdb's version includes in-frame clones alone and lacks a portion of them. The table has fewer than 150,000 clones, about four fifths seen once. Source material: peripheral blood. All receptors derive from a woman between 25 and 40 years old who had recovered from COVID-19.

This chain joins TRBV9 and TRBJ1-1; D unresolved. The length of the CDR3 is 15 residues. CDR1 is SGDLS, CDR2 YYNGEE, per germline. The germline V and J ends were trimmed by 4 bases and 0 bases, with 13 bases remaining between them. The CDR3 DNA sequence: TGTGCCAGCAGCTTGAATACAGTCATGAACACTGAAGCTTTCTTT. Encoded protein: CASSLNTVMNTEAFF.

V usage is TRBV5-1 and J usage is TRBJ2-1, with 13 bases matching TRBD2. Trimming removed 3 bases from V and 7 bases from J; junction bases left unmatched: 1. This CDR3 is 14 amino acids long. In germline, CDR1 is SGHRS, CDR2 YFSETQ. The CDR3 bases are TGCGCCAGCAGCTGGACTAGCGGGGGAAATGAGCAGTTCTTC. Translated: CASSWTSGGNEQFF.

The CDR3 spells CASSQLGTSGMYEQFF. The CDR3 region has the DNA TGTGCCAGCAGCCAGTTGGGGACTAGCGGGATGTATGAGCAGTTCTTC. The chain carries TRBV14 and TRBJ2-1; 13 bases align to TRBD2. The germline gives CDR1 SGHDN, CDR2 FVKESK. V gave up 3 bases and J gave up 8 bases; unmatched junction bases: 7. The length of the CDR3 is 16 residues.

CDR3 in amino acids: CASALGTAKNYGYTF. CDR3 nucleotides: TGCGCCAGCGCCCTCGGGACAGCAAAAAACTATGGCTACACCTTC. This sequence joins TRBV5-1 and TRBJ1-2; 7 bases match TRBD1. The CDR3 is made up of 15 amino acids. The V gene's germline CDR1 is SGHRS and CDR2 YFSETQ. V was clipped by 7 bases and J by 2 bases; unmatched bases: 11.

The chain links TRBV4-2 to TRBJ2-5; TRBD2 agrees at 12 bases. The CDR3 extends over 16 amino acids. Looked up from germline, CDR1 is LGHNA and CDR2 is YNFKEQ. V gave up 4 bases and J gave up 1 base; unmatched junction bases: 4. CDR3 coding DNA: TGTGCCAGCAGCCTTGGACTAGCGGGGAGCCAAGAGACCCAGTACTTC. It encodes CASSLGLAGSQETQYF.

A single count supports this clone. V usage is TRBV11-3 and J usage is TRBJ1-1; D not resolved. The CDR3 is made up of 14 amino acids. Trimming took off 1 base at V and 1 base at J, with 7 bases between the two ends. In germline, CDR1 is SGHNT, CDR2 YENEEA. For the CDR3, the DNA is TGTGCCAGCAGCTTAGGGGGAGGGAACACTGAAGCTTTCTTT. This sequence encodes CASSLGGGNTEAFF.

The chain is built from TRBV4-1 and TRBJ2-1; D is perhaps TRBD2 (6 bases). The V gene lost 0 bases and the J gene lost 2 bases, with 17 bases spanning the gap. The germline CDR1 and CDR2 sequences are MGHRA and YSYEKL. The CDR3 is 18 residues long. CDR3 sequence reads: CASSQESPRDSAYNEQFF. For the CDR3, the DNA is TGCGCCAGCAGCCAAGAATCCCCACGGGACTCCGCCTACAATGAGCAGTTCTTC.

In the case of this clone: This same CDR3 is encoded by further DNA sequences in the sample. This chain connects TRBV27 to TRBJ1-3; 10 bases map to TRBD1. Germline CDR1 is MNHEY and CDR2 is SMNVEV (reference sequence). The CDR3 covers 16 residues. V shed 3 bases, J shed 2 bases, and the junction held 4 bases outside the gene matches. For the CDR3, the DNA is TGTGCCAGCAGTTTGTCCGGGACAGGGGCTGGAAACACCATATATTTT. It yields the protein CASSLSGTGAGNTIYF.

This chain joins TRBV27 and TRBJ1-4; D ambiguous. Trimming cost V 3 bases and J 7 bases, with 9 bases left between them. This CDR3 spans 13 amino acids. CDR1 and CDR2 (germline): MNHEY, SMNVEV (reference sequence). CDR3 sequence: CASSFGRGEKLFF. CDR3 DNA sequence: TGTGCCAGCAGTTTTGGCCGTGGTGAAAAACTGTTTTTT.

The chain recombines TRBV7-8 with TRBJ2-1, with 11 nucleotides matching TRBD2. Germline V CDR1 and CDR2: SGHVS, FQNEAQ. V lost 4 bases, J lost 6 bases, and 5 bases stayed unmatched. The CDR3 totals 15 residues. CDR3 loop: CASSSLAGGINEQFF. DNA of the CDR3: TGTGCCAGCAGCTCGTTAGCGGGAGGGATCAATGAGCAGTTCTTC.

The chain links TRBV4-1 to TRBJ1-2, with 7 positions matching TRBD1. CDR1 is MGHRA, CDR2 YSYEKL, per germline. CDR3 length equals 15 residues. V trimming: 1 base; J trimming: 3 bases; junction bases outside the gene matches: 5. The CDR3 DNA follows: TGCGCCAGCAGCCAAGGACAGGGTGAGGACTATGGCTACACCTTC. Protein: CASSQGQGEDYGYTF.

CDR3 protein: CASSPGTVPYTDTQYF. The CDR3 coding sequence is TGTGCCAGCAGCCCCGGGACAGTTCCCTACACAGATACGCAGTATTTT. V gene TRBV5-5 combines with J gene TRBJ2-3, with 7 positions matching TRBD1. The ends lost 4 bases at V and 2 bases at J; junction bases unmatched: 10. The CDR3 spans 16 residues. CDR1 is SGHKS, CDR2 YYEKEE, per germline (reference sequence).

J is TRBJ2-2 and V is TRBV6-6; possible D gene TRBD1, 5 bases. The CDR3 has 14 amino acids. Germline V CDR1 and CDR2: MNHNY, SVGAGI (reference sequence). V was trimmed by 10 bases and J by 5 bases, leaving 17 bases between them. Here the CDR3 DNA reads TGTGCCACCACAGGCAGGTCAGGGACCGGGGAGCTGTTTTTT. Its protein product is CATTGRSGTGELFF.

V is TRBV7-8 and J is TRBJ2-5; 7 bases align to TRBD2. Germline V gene lookup returns CDR1 SGHVS and CDR2 FQNEAQ. With 1 base clipped from V and 6 bases from J, the junction kept 8 bases outside the gene matches. The CDR3 is made up of 15 amino acids. The CDR3 sequence is CASSLDSTSIKTQYF. CDR3 bases: TGTGCCAGCAGCTTAGATTCGACTAGCATAAAGACCCAGTACTTC. The full variable domain, rest sourced from reference TRBV7-8 and TRBJ2-5, is GAGVSQSPRYKVAKRGQDVALRCDPISGHVSLFWYQQALGQGPEFLTYFQNEAQLDKSGLPSDRFFAERPEGSVSTLKIQRTQQEDSAVYLCASSLDSTSIKTQYFGPGTRLLVL.